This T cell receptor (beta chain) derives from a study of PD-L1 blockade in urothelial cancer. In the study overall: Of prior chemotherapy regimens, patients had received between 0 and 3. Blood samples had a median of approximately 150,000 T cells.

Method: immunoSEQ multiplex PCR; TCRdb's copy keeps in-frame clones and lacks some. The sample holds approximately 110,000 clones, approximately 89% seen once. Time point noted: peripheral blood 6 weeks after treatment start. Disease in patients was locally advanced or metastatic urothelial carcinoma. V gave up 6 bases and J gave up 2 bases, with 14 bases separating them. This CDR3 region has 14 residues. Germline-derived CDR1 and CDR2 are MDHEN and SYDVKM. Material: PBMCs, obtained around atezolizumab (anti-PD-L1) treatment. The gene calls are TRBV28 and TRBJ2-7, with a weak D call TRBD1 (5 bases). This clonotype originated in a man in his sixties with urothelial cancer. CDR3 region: CASSERGRAYEQYF. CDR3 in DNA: TGTGCCAGCAGCGAAAGGGGCAGAGCCTACGAGCAGTACTTC.